Below, one T cell receptor (beta chain) is given with its context. The antigen remains unidentified. As to time point: pre-sensitization, week 0. Treatment reported: therapeutic diphenylcyclopropenone sensitization with weekly scalp DPC. Alopecia patients, 18 to 70 years old and DPC-suitable, served as donors. The library labeled individual cDNA molecules by adding unique molecular identifiers to them. A single record per CDR3 protein comes from TCRdb applying MiXCR to the RACE reads. The repertoire holds tens of thousands of distinct CDR3 sequences, with 11% to 15% as singletons. The data are from a study of human T cells and chemical hapten exposure. Study-level results: There was a positive correlation between PT1 expanded TCR counts and patch test score.

This CDR3 is 15 amino acids long. Trimming shortened V by 2 bases and J by 4 bases, and 12 bases separated the two germline ends. CDR1 and CDR2 (germline): MDHEN, SYDVKM. The sequence derives from a woman in her forties or fifties with alopecia areata. Some clones in this sample may be carry-over from other donors' samples. The chain is built from TRBV28 and TRBJ2-1, with no clear D. Here the sequenced sample was whole blood, taken in connection with sensitization to the hapten diphenylcyclopropenone (DPC). Here the CDR3 reads CASSLTGSLYNEQFF. For the CDR3, the DNA is TGTGCCAGCAGTTTAACGGGCAGTCTGTACAATGAGCAGTTCTTC.